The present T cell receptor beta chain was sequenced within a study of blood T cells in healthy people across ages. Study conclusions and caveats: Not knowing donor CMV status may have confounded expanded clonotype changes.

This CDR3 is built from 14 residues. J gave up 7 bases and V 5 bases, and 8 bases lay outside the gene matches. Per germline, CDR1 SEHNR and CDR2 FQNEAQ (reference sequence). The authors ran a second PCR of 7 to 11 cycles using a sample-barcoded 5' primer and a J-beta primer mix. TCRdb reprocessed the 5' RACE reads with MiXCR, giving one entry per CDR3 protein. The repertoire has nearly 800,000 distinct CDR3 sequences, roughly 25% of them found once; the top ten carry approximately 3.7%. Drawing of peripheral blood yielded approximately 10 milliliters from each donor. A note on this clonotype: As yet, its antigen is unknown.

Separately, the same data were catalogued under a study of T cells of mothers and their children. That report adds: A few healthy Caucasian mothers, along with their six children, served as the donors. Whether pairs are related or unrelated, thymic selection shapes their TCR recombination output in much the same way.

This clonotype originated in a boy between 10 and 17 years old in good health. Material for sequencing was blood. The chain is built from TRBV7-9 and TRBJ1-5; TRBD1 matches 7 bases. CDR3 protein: CASSPEGAIQPQHF. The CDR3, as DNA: TGTGCCAGCAGCCCAGAGGGGGCGATCCAGCCCCAGCATTTT. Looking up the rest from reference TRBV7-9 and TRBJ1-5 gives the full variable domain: DTGVSQNPRHKITKRGQNVTFRCDPISEHNRLYWYRQTLGQGPEFLTYFQNEAQLEKSRLLSDRFSAERPKGSFSTLEIQRTEQGDSAMYLCASSPEGAIQPQHFGDGTRLSIL.